A selection of T cell receptor beta chains follows, all from one sample in a study of T-cell reconstitution after alpha-beta-depleted transplantation in children. Each CDR3 protein is one row after TCRdb ran MiXCR on the PCR reads. The sample holds hundreds of thousands of distinct CDR3 sequences, 15% to 20% seen once. The specimen comprised PBMCs from the stem cell graft donor, sampled from the stem cell graft. The receptor source for this set is a human donor who donated a stem cell graft to a child with acute myeloid leukemia. The conserved cysteine and the conserved F or W are not part of the CDR3 here. A D gene is named only where the DNA matches it firmly.

v_gene: TRBV20-1; j_gene: TRBJ2-3; d_gene: -; len: 11; CDR3aa: SAKRTGTDTQY
v_gene: TRBV20-1; j_gene: TRBJ2-5; d_gene: TRBD2; len: 13; CDR3aa: SAPGLAGGTETQY
v_gene: TRBV12-3/TRBV12-4; j_gene: TRBJ2-3; d_gene: -; len: 10; CDR3aa: ASSTWLDTQY
v_gene: TRBV5-1; j_gene: TRBJ2-6; d_gene: -; len: 13; CDR3aa: ASSSGASGANVLT
v_gene: TRBV4-2; j_gene: TRBJ2-4; d_gene: -; len: 18; CDR3aa: ASSPLYLLLEGAAKNIQY
v_gene: TRBV20-1; j_gene: TRBJ1-2; d_gene: -; len: 13; CDR3aa: SASLLPGTLNGYT
v_gene: TRBV28; j_gene: TRBJ2-7; d_gene: -; len: 12; CDR3aa: ASSLQGMSYEQY
v_gene: TRBV27; j_gene: TRBJ2-3; d_gene: TRBD2; len: 16; CDR3aa: ASSLAFGLASSTDTQY
v_gene: TRBV20-1; j_gene: TRBJ2-1; d_gene: TRBD2; len: 14; CDR3aa: SARDLVLAGGGEQF
v_gene: TRBV12-3/TRBV12-4; j_gene: TRBJ1-6; d_gene: -; len: 11; CDR3aa: ASSPLAHSPLH
v_gene: TRBV6-6; j_gene: TRBJ1-2; d_gene: TRBD1; len: 9; CDR3aa: ASSTGGGYT
v_gene: TRBV29-1; j_gene: TRBJ1-2; d_gene: -; len: 8; CDR3aa: SVDISGYT
v_gene: TRBV30; j_gene: TRBJ1-3; d_gene: -; len: 12; CDR3aa: AWSTGYSGNTIY
v_gene: TRBV20-1; j_gene: TRBJ1-1; d_gene: -; len: 10; CDR3aa: SAREDGYEAF
v_gene: TRBV27; j_gene: TRBJ1-5; d_gene: TRBD1; len: 12; CDR3aa: ASSFSGGRWPQH